The next 23 T cell receptor beta chains were all read from a single sample in a study of regulatory T cells in long-lasting Graves disease. Documented time point: newly diagnosed GD, antithyroid drugs for less than 3 months. From RNA extracted from PBMCs, the TCR library was made. Arm-PCR of CDR3 regions and iRepertoire HTBI primers were the basis on which TCR beta libraries were built. TCRdb reprocessed the multiplex PCR reads via MiXCR and lists one record per CDR3 protein. The sample records under 500,000 distinct CDR3 sequences, about 17% being singletons. The sample also formed part of further work on T cells in Graves' hyperthyroidism and ophthalmopathy.

Specimen: peripheral blood mononuclear cells (PBMCs), collected at new diagnosis, from a patient treated with antithyroid drugs. The receptors derive from a young woman with Graves disease.

CDR3 sequence: CASRTGEWTSGANEQFF. In DNA, the CDR3 is TGTGCCAGCAGGACAGGGGAATGGACTAGCGGGGCCAATGAGCAGTTCTTC. V is TRBV2 and J is TRBJ2-1; TRBD2 agrees at 12 bases. Germline V gene lookup returns CDR1 SNHLY and CDR2 FYNNEI. The CDR3 is 17 residues long. V was clipped by 6 bases and J by 6 bases; unmatched bases: 12.

For the CDR3, the DNA is TGTGCCAGCAGCTTTGGTTATGAGCAGTTCTTC. The encoded protein is CASSFGYEQFF. This sequence joins TRBV5-4 and TRBJ2-1, with unresolved D. The CDR3 runs 11 residues. Trimming left V 2 bases short and J 8 bases short, with 5 bases between. Germline CDR1 SGHNT, CDR2 YYREEE (reference sequence). The full variable domain, in which reference TRBV5-4 and TRBJ2-1 provide the parts outside the CDR3, is ETGVTQSPTHLIKTRGQQVTLRCSSQSGHNTVSWYQQALGQGPQFIFQYYREEENGRGNFPPRFSGLQFPNYSSELNVNALELDDSALYLCASSFGYEQFFGPGTRLTVL.

In its sample, this clonotype was seen a few times. This sequence joins TRBV29-1 and TRBJ2-1, with D perhaps matching TRBD1 (6 bases). The germline V gene has CDR1 SQVTM and CDR2 ANQGSEA. V lost 6 bases to trimming and J lost 3 bases, with 18 bases between them. This CDR3 is built from 15 residues. In nucleotides, the CDR3 is TGCAGCGTCCCGACAGGAGAGACCATCTACAATGAGCAGTTCTTC. It encodes CSVPTGETIYNEQFF.

The rearrangement links TRBV20-1 to TRBJ1-1; D uncertain. Germline-derived CDR1 and CDR2 are DFQATT and SNEGSKA (reference sequence). V shed 0 bases and J shed 0 bases, with 17 bases lying between them. The CDR3 is 17 residues long. The CDR3 coding sequence is TGCAGTGCTAGAGATCCCCGGACCGGCAGGCTGAACACTGAAGCTTTCTTT. Amino acids: CSARDPRTGRLNTEAFF.

This clonotype was recorded a few times. This sequence joins TRBV12-3 or TRBV12-4 and TRBJ2-2, with D perhaps assigned TRBD1 or TRBD2 (5 bases each). Trimming left V 6 bases short and J 9 bases short, with 11 bases between. This CDR3 comprises 12 residues. The CDR3 is CASSPGTWELFF. CDR3 nucleotide sequence: TGTGCCAGCAGCCCCGGGACCTGGGAGCTGTTTTTT.

Comment on this clonotype: Mismatch with germline at one junction end may stem from a read error. The chain joins TRBV7-2 to TRBJ2-1; TRBD2 matches 12 bases. Germline V gene sequence: CDR1 SGHTA, CDR2 FQGNSA. This CDR3 region has 17 residues. CDR3 in DNA: TGTGCCAGCAGCCCTGGCCCTAGCGGGAGGGCGGACAATGAACAGTTCTTC. Translated, it gives CASSPGPSGRADNEQFF.

This clonotype appeared many times. V and J are TRBV12-3 or TRBV12-4 and TRBJ2-7; TRBD2 agrees at 9 bases. The CDR3 loop spans 14 amino acids. V lost 5 bases, J lost 0 bases, and 2 bases stayed unmatched. The CDR3: CASSISGSSYEQYF. The CDR3 DNA sequence: TGTGCCAGCAGTATTAGCGGGAGCTCCTACGAGCAGTACTTC.

There are many counts of this clonotype. The chain employs TRBV6-1 and TRBJ2-7; D not certain. CDR3 length: 13 residues. The germline V and J ends were trimmed by 7 bases and 3 bases, with 13 bases remaining between them. In germline, CDR1 is MNHNS, CDR2 SASEGT. Written as DNA, the CDR3 is TGTGCCAGCACCCACTCCTACCTCTACGAGCAGTACTTC. Translation: CASTHSYLYEQYF.

This chain links TRBV27 with TRBJ1-1; D not resolved. Trimming cost V 6 bases and J 12 bases, with 20 bases left between them. The CDR3 covers 13 residues. CDR1 is MNHEY, CDR2 SMNVEV, per germline (reference sequence). This CDR3 reads CASSLRASDGSFF. The DNA of the CDR3 is TGTGCCAGCAGCCTCCGGGCCTCCGACGGGTCTTTCTTT.

Many counts were recorded for this clonotype. The chain recombines TRBV18 with TRBJ2-5, with D hard to call. Germline V lookup: CDR1 KGHSH, CDR2 LQKENI. The CDR3 is 13 residues long. Trimming pared 8 bases from V and 2 bases from J, leaving 12 bases between. The CDR3 loop is CASSLRAQETQYF. The DNA of the CDR3 is TGTGCCAGCAGTTTGAGAGCTCAAGAGACCCAGTACTTC.

This clonotype was seen repeatedly, ten times or more. The chain recombines TRBV20-1 with TRBJ2-3, with D tentatively TRBD2 (5 bases). Deletions cut 5 bases from V and 6 bases from J, with 15 bases between. The CDR3 runs to 13 residues. Germline CDR1 is DFQATT and CDR2 is SNEGSKA (reference sequence). CDR3 sequence: CSALSYTGDTQYF. The CDR3 nucleotides read TGCAGTGCTCTTTCCTACACGGGGGATACGCAGTATTTT.

The chain uses TRBV19 and TRBJ2-1, with 8 nucleotides matching TRBD2. CDR3 size: 16 residues. J gave up 9 bases and V 1 base, and 11 bases lay outside the gene matches. Germline CDR1 is LNHDA and CDR2 is SQIVND (reference sequence). In DNA, the CDR3 is TGTGCCAGTAGTATAGTTGCGGGAGGCTCAGAAGGTGAGCAGTTCTTC. Its translation: CASSIVAGGSEGEQFF.

In its sample, this clonotype was seen many times. The CDR3 sequence is CASTRLASNYEQYF. The DNA of the CDR3 is TGTGCCAGCACCAGACTAGCCTCCAACTACGAGCAGTACTTC. The rearrangement joins TRBV6-1 to TRBJ2-7; 7 bases align to TRBD2. Trimming cost V 7 bases and J 3 bases; bases outside gene matches: 9. Germline assignment: CDR1 MNHNS and CDR2 SASEGT. The CDR3 has 14 amino acids.

This clonotype was detected many times. V is TRBV20-1 and J is TRBJ2-5; 7 positions match TRBD1. The trim removed 3 bases at V and 2 bases at J, leaving 3 bases unmatched. The CDR3 is made up of 13 amino acids. CDR1 is DFQATT and CDR2 is SNEGSKA in the germline V gene (reference sequence). The CDR3 DNA follows: TGCAGTGCTAGTAGGGGACAGCAAGAGACCCAGTACTTC. Translating it yields CSASRGQQETQYF.

The table lists this clonotype with many counts. J is TRBJ2-1 and V is TRBV3-1, with unresolved D. The CDR3 runs to 12 residues. Per germline, CDR1 LGHDT and CDR2 YNNKEL (reference sequence). The V end lost 4 bases, the J end lost 10 bases, and 11 bases lay between the germline ends. The CDR3 DNA sequence: TGTGCCAGCAGCCCCGACGGTTTAGAGCAGTTCTTC. Its protein is CASSPDGLEQFF.

This clonotype was seen repeatedly, ten times or more. The CDR3, as DNA: TGTGCCAGCCCCCCCGGGGCCGGGACAGGGGGCAGAGGATCCTACAATGAGCAGTTCTTC. Protein sequence: CASPPGAGTGGRGSYNEQFF. This chain joins TRBV28 and TRBJ2-1, with 12 bases matching TRBD1. Trimming cost V 8 bases and J 1 base; bases outside gene matches: 18. Germline V CDR1 and CDR2: MDHEN, SYDVKM. The CDR3 length is 20 residues.

With regard to this clonotype: A much larger clone lies a single base off, so this may be a read error. This sequence joins TRBV10-2 and TRBJ1-1; D may be TRBD1 (5 bases). V was clipped by 7 bases and J by 6 bases, with 15 bases between them. From germline, CDR1 is WSHSY and CDR2 SAAADI. CDR3 size: 13 residues. CDR3 sequence reads: CASMGGFNAEAFF. DNA of the CDR3: TGCGCCAGCATGGGGGGGTTTAACGCTGAAGCTTTCTTT.

This clonotype was seen many times. The CDR3 loop reads CASSPEGGHDYGYTF. The CDR3 bases are TGCGCCAGCAGCCCGGAGGGGGGGCACGACTATGGCTACACCTTC. The chain couples TRBV5-1 to TRBJ1-2; weak D call: TRBD1 (6 bases). The CDR3 consists of 15 residues. The V gene's germline CDR1 is SGHRS and CDR2 YFSETQ. Trimming pared 4 bases from V and 3 bases from J, leaving 16 bases between. The variable domain in full, with the rest retrieved from reference TRBV5-1 and TRBJ1-2, is KAGVTQTPRYLIKTRGQQVTLSCSPISGHRSVSWYQQTPGQGLQFLFEYFSETQRNKGNFPGRFSGRQFSNSRSEMNVSTLELGDSALYLCASSPEGGHDYGYTFGSGTRLTVV.

This clonotype was observed many times. The CDR3 sequence is CASTRGLPDNNEQFF. CDR3 nucleotides: TGTGCCAGCACCCGAGGACTTCCCGATAACAATGAGCAGTTCTTC. This chain uses TRBV6-2 or TRBV6-3 with TRBJ2-1; D perhaps matches TRBD2 (5 bases). The CDR3 is made up of 15 amino acids. Trimming stripped 7 bases from V and 5 bases from J, with 18 bases between. Germline V lookup: CDR1 MNHEY, CDR2 SVGEGT.

The table lists this clonotype with many counts. J is TRBJ2-5 and V is TRBV3-1; tentative D call: TRBD1 (6 bases). The V gene's germline CDR1 is LGHDT and CDR2 YNNKEL (reference sequence). This CDR3 comprises 12 residues. Trimming removed 2 bases at V and 5 bases at J, with 6 bases between. Here the CDR3 reads CASSQRGETQYF. The CDR3 bases are TGTGCCAGCAGCCAAAGGGGGGAGACCCAGTACTTC.

The table lists this clonotype with a few counts. V usage is TRBV7-9 and J usage is TRBJ2-3; D remains unclear. CDR1 and CDR2 from the germline V gene are SEHNR and FQNEAQ (reference sequence). This CDR3 comprises 16 residues. V lost 5 bases and J 0 bases, leaving 15 bases between the germline ends. The CDR3 reads CASSLSYRSSTDTQYF. In DNA form, the CDR3 reads TGTGCCAGCAGCCTCTCATACCGGTCTAGCACAGATACGCAGTATTTT.

This clonotype was seen a handful of times. This sequence joins TRBV6-2 or TRBV6-3 and TRBJ1-2; no clear D. The CDR3 is 17 amino acids. V was trimmed by 2 bases and J by 1 base, leaving 17 bases between them. The V gene's germline CDR1 is MNHEY and CDR2 SVGEGT. The CDR3 loop reads CASSYEPGRIFNYGYTF. CDR3 bases: TGTGCCAGCAGTTACGAACCCGGCAGAATATTTAACTATGGCTACACCTTC.

Written as DNA, the CDR3 is TGTGCCACATCCCGGGGGGACAATGAGCAGTTCTTC. It yields the protein CATSRGDNEQFF. This chain joins TRBV24-1 and TRBJ2-1, with TRBD2 identical over 7 bases. Trimming cost V 10 bases and J 5 bases; bases outside gene matches: 4. The CDR3 extends over 12 amino acids. Germline V gene sequence: CDR1 KGHDR, CDR2 SFDVKD.